This section outlines one T cell receptor (beta chain) sequence together with its context. Assay: immunoSEQ multiplex PCR; the TCRdb copy retains only in-frame clones and omits some. Of roughly 23,000 clones listed, over 70% are singletons. The data derive from a study of cytotoxic CD8 clonotypes in ibrutinib-treated CLL. The material was PBMCs, obtained before ibrutinib treatment. This sequence was found in a human donor with chronic lymphocytic leukemia.

CDR3 coding DNA: TGCGCCAGCAGCCAAATGAATGCTGGGGCCAACGTCCTGACTTTC. It specifies CASSQMNAGANVLTF. The chain has TRBV5-1 and TRBJ2-6; no definite D call. With 4 bases removed from V and 2 bases from J, the gap between germline ends came to 10 bases. CDR3 length: 15 amino acids. Germline CDR1 SGHRS, CDR2 YFSETQ.